This paragraph reports one TCR beta chain. What it binds is unknown. The V gene lost 6 bases and the J gene lost 8 bases, with 14 bases spanning the gap. The CDR3 is 13 amino acids. The data belong to a study of T cell repertoires in cytomegalovirus infection. Study as a whole: Both a matching HLA type and CMV infection were indicated by public TCR beta signatures.

MiXCR was run by TCRdb on the reads, yielding one entry per CDR3 protein. The profile shows 200,000 to 300,000 distinct CDR3 sequences, roughly an eighth of them singletons. Study findings and constraints: CMV-specific HLA-C-restricted TCR beta clonotypes dominated the ex vivo response. Carriers of CMV plus the relevant HLA were identified by cumulative public TCR beta family frequency.

The sequenced material came from PBMCs. The receptor was isolated from a human donor in good health (CMV status not recorded). Some clones in this sample may be carry-over from other donors' samples. J is TRBJ1-3 and V is TRBV12-3 or TRBV12-4; D not certain. The CDR3 loop reads CASSYGLIDTIYF. CDR3 in DNA: TGTGCCAGCAGCTACGGACTGATTGACACCATATATTTT.